This TCR beta chain is drawn from a study of cytomegalovirus exposure and HLA in healthy donors. Repertoires were generated with immunoSEQ multiplex PCR, while TCRdb's copy carries only in-frame clones and drops some. Of about 140,000 clones listed, approximately 94% are singletons. Sequencing was performed on PBMCs. The clonotype comes from a man between 18 and 29 years old in good health and CMV-seropositive.

CDR3 bases: TGTGCCAGTAACAATGGGGGACAGGGTGGTCGTCGTGGGTCCGGGGAGCTGTTTTTT. This encodes CASNNGGQGGRRGSGELFF. V is TRBV19 and J is TRBJ2-2; 9 bases agree with TRBD1. Germline V gene data show CDR1 as LNHDA and CDR2 as SQIVND (reference sequence). V was pared by 7 bases and J by 6 bases, with 21 bases of the junction left unmatched. The CDR3 is 19 amino acids.